This entry lists 27 T cell receptor beta chains sequenced from one sample in a study of technical replicates of blood from a handful of donors. The protocol was immunoSEQ multiplex PCR, while the TCRdb copy is restricted to in-frame clones and leaves out a portion. The sample yields roughly 90,000 clones, 90% to 96% seen once. The sample taken for sequencing was T cells isolated from PBMCs. The receptors were sampled from a human donor in good health.

The J gene is TRBJ1-2, the V gene TRBV19; the D gene is possibly TRBD1 (6 bases). This CDR3 is built from 13 residues. In germline, CDR1 is LNHDA, CDR2 SQIVND (reference sequence). Trimming left V 5 bases short and J 4 bases short, with 11 bases between. The CDR3 DNA reads as TGTGCCAGTAGTTTACGGGACACCTATGGCTACACCTTC. This gives the protein CASSLRDTYGYTF. Filled out from reference TRBV19 and TRBJ1-2, the complete variable domain reads DGGITQSPKYLFRKEGQNVTLSCEQNLNHDAMYWYRQDPGQGLRLIYYSQIVNDFQKGDIAEGYSVSREKKESFPLTVTSAQKNPTAFYLCASSLRDTYGYTFGSGTRLTVV.

The V and J genes are TRBV6-5 and TRBJ1-2; perhaps TRBD1 as D (6 bases). V was clipped by 4 bases and J by 6 bases, with 12 bases between them. There are 13 residues in the CDR3. Germline V gene data show CDR1 as MNHEY and CDR2 as SVGAGI. DNA for the CDR3: TGTGCCAGCAGTTCACAGGGAGCAAATGGCTACACCTTC. It yields the protein CASSSQGANGYTF.

The gene calls are TRBV19 and TRBJ1-1; 8 bases are shared with TRBD1. Germline trimming cut 3 bases from V and 3 bases from J; bases unmatched to any gene: 6. Germline V gene data show CDR1 as LNHDA and CDR2 as SQIVND (reference sequence). There are 15 residues in the CDR3. DNA of the CDR3: TGTGCCAGTAGTATCCAGGGGGCATACGACACTGAAGCTTTCTTT. Translating gives CASSIQGAYDTEAFF.

The CDR3 here is CASSSAVYYNEQFF. The CDR3 DNA reads as TGTGCCAGCAGCTCCGCGGTGTATTACAATGAGCAGTTCTTC. The chain is built from TRBV7-3 and TRBJ2-1; D not certain. The germline gives CDR1 SGHTA, CDR2 FQGTGA. This CDR3 contains 14 residues. Trimming took off 4 bases at V and 4 bases at J, with 11 bases between the two ends.

V and J are TRBV4-1 and TRBJ2-7; 11 bases map to TRBD2. CDR3 length equals 15 residues. V was clipped by 3 bases and J by 3 bases; unmatched bases: 4. Germline CDR1 MGHRA, CDR2 YSYEKL. CDR3: CASSHLAGGYYEQYF. The CDR3 region has the DNA TGCGCCAGCAGCCACCTAGCGGGAGGTTACTACGAGCAGTACTTC.

The V call is TRBV18, the J call TRBJ1-1, with D tentatively TRBD1 (5 bases). Germline V lookup: CDR1 KGHSH, CDR2 LQKENI. V lost 5 bases and J 3 bases, leaving 16 bases between the germline ends. CDR3 length: 15 residues. The DNA for the CDR3 is TGTGCCAGCTCAACCAATAGGGGCGACTACACTGAAGCTTTCTTT. Amino acids: CASSTNRGDYTEAFF.

This chain uses TRBV28 with TRBJ1-6; tentatively, D is TRBD1 (5 bases). From germline, CDR1 is MDHEN and CDR2 SYDVKM. V gave up 5 bases and J gave up 6 bases, with 14 bases separating them. The CDR3 is made up of 15 amino acids. CDR3 amino acids: CASSNTGFGNSPLHF. The CDR3 DNA reads as TGTGCCAGCAGTAATACAGGTTTTGGTAATTCACCCCTCCACTTT.

V and J are TRBV5-1 and TRBJ2-3; D possibly corresponds to TRBD1 (6 bases). V dropped 0 bases and J dropped 0 bases, with 8 bases sitting between them. The germline CDR1 and CDR2 sequences are SGHRS and YFSETQ. This CDR3 region has 15 residues. CDR3 sequence: CASSLDGTSTDTQYF. CDR3 nucleotides: TGCGCCAGCAGCTTGGACGGGACAAGCACAGATACGCAGTATTTT. Full variable domain (outside the CDR3, taken from reference TRBV5-1 and TRBJ2-3): KAGVTQTPRYLIKTRGQQVTLSCSPISGHRSVSWYQQTPGQGLQFLFEYFSETQRNKGNFPGRFSGRQFSNSRSEMNVSTLELGDSALYLCASSLDGTSTDTQYFGPGTRLTVL.

The CDR3 reads CASFPWTDSYGYTF. The CDR3 nucleotides are TGTGCCAGCTTCCCCTGGACAGATTCCTATGGCTACACCTTC. V is TRBV28 and J is TRBJ1-2, with D perhaps TRBD1 (6 bases). V lost 8 bases and J lost 4, with 17 bases in between. Germline CDR1 is MDHEN and CDR2 is SYDVKM. CDR3 length: 14 amino acids.

This clone was seen just once. This chain connects TRBV14 to TRBJ1-2; D might be TRBD1 (6 bases). The CDR3 runs to 16 residues. Trimming cost V 4 bases and J 0 bases, with 15 bases left between them. Germline lookup yields CDR1 SGHDN and CDR2 FVKESK. This chain's CDR3 is CASSRDNLPSNYGYTF. DNA of the CDR3: TGTGCCAGCAGCCGGGACAACTTACCTTCTAACTATGGCTACACCTTC.

The J gene is TRBJ2-2, the V gene TRBV19; D is uncertain. The V end was cut by 5 bases, the J end by 4 bases, with 11 bases between. Germline CDR1 is LNHDA and CDR2 is SQIVND (reference sequence). CDR3 length: 14 amino acids. The DNA for the CDR3 is TGTGCCAGTAGTCCGGTCCTGAGCACCGGGGAGCTGTTTTTT. Residues: CASSPVLSTGELFF.

J is TRBJ2-7 and V is TRBV9; TRBD2 matches at 11 bases. Germline lookup yields CDR1 SGDLS and CDR2 YYNGEE. This CDR3 is built from 15 residues. The ends lost 2 bases at V and 0 bases at J; junction bases unmatched: 1. CDR3 DNA sequence: TGTGCCAGCAGCGTGGGGACTAGCGGCTCCTACGAGCAGTACTTC. Its protein is CASSVGTSGSYEQYF.

This clone was found once. The V gene is TRBV4-2, the J gene TRBJ2-1; D is undetermined. V was clipped by 0 bases and J by 8 bases, with 17 bases between them. This CDR3 comprises 16 residues. Germline CDR1 and CDR2: LGHNA and YNFKEQ. The CDR3 sequence: CASSQESLLRVDEQFF. CDR3 sequence (DNA): TGTGCCAGCAGCCAAGAGTCTCTACTAAGAGTAGATGAGCAGTTCTTC.

The chain recombines TRBV11-3 with TRBJ2-1; TRBD2 is a possible D gene (5 bases). Trimming removed 5 bases at V and 0 bases at J, with 11 bases between. CDR1 is SGHNT and CDR2 is YENEEA in the germline V gene. CDR3 size: 15 residues. The CDR3 DNA reads TGTGCCAGCAGCCACCGGACTTCCTCCTACAATGAGCAGTTCTTC. This gives the protein CASSHRTSSYNEQFF.

CDR3 region: CASGQNGYTF. The DNA for the CDR3 is TGTGCCAGCGGACAGAATGGCTACACCTTC. This chain joins TRBV6-5 and TRBJ1-2, with a weak D call TRBD1 (6 bases). The ends were cut back, 8 bases at V and 6 bases at J, with 7 bases in the middle. The CDR3 spans 10 residues. Germline lookup yields CDR1 MNHEY and CDR2 SVGAGI.

The V gene is TRBV9, the J gene TRBJ1-3, with a tentative D call TRBD1 (6 bases). The CDR3 length is 13 residues. The V end was cut by 6 bases, the J end by 4 bases, with 11 bases between. Germline V lookup: CDR1 SGDLS, CDR2 YYNGEE. The CDR3: CASTQGSGNTIYF. The CDR3 DNA is TGTGCCAGCACACAGGGTTCAGGAAACACCATATATTTT.

The gene calls are TRBV18 and TRBJ2-3; weak D call: TRBD2 (6 bases). Looked up from germline, CDR1 is KGHSH and CDR2 is LQKENI. Trimming shortened V by 6 bases and J by 3 bases, and 13 bases separated the two germline ends. The CDR3 sequence is 14 residues long. DNA of the CDR3: TGTGCCAGCTCTTATGGGGGAGGAACAGATACGCAGTATTTT. It encodes CASSYGGGTDTQYF.

V usage is TRBV7-3 and J usage is TRBJ1-1; no firm D call. This CDR3 region has 13 residues. Between the trimmed V and J ends, which lost 3 bases and 1 base, there was a span of 6 bases. Germline lookup yields CDR1 SGHTA and CDR2 FQGTGA. CDR3 nucleotide sequence: TGTGCCAGCAGCTTCACAGAGAACACTGAAGCTTTCTTT. This translates into CASSFTENTEAFF.

V gene TRBV28 combines with J gene TRBJ2-7, with 9 nucleotides matching TRBD1. Per the germline V gene, CDR1 is MDHEN and CDR2 is SYDVKM. With V trimmed by 6 bases and J by 3 bases, 3 bases remained unmatched. The CDR3 loop spans 13 amino acids. CDR3 residues: CASSPGQGYEQYF. In DNA, the CDR3 is TGTGCCAGCAGCCCGGGACAGGGCTACGAGCAGTACTTC.

J is TRBJ1-1 and V is TRBV9, with 9 bases aligning to TRBD1. The CDR3 covers 17 residues. With 0 bases clipped from V and 3 bases from J, the junction kept 9 bases outside the gene matches. Germline V lookup: CDR1 SGDLS, CDR2 YYNGEE. CDR3: CASSVGIGDREDTEAFF. For the CDR3, the DNA is TGTGCCAGCAGCGTAGGTATAGGGGACAGGGAAGACACTGAAGCTTTCTTT.

The count of this clone is one. The chain couples TRBV19 to TRBJ2-4; D might be TRBD1 (5 bases). V lost 8 bases, J lost 1 base, and 15 bases lay in between. This CDR3 spans 15 amino acids. CDR1 and CDR2 (germline): LNHDA, SQIVND (reference sequence). CDR3 sequence reads: CASLSGMGAKNIQYF. The CDR3 DNA reads as TGTGCCAGTTTATCAGGGATGGGGGCCAAAAACATTCAGTACTTC.

The genes are TRBV27 and TRBJ2-7; perhaps TRBD2 as D (5 bases). The CDR3 is 16 residues long. Trimming stripped 4 bases from V and 3 bases from J, with 19 bases between. Germline V CDR1 and CDR2: MNHEY, SMNVEV (reference sequence). CDR3 in amino acids: CASSSSGLTLYYEQYF. The CDR3 DNA reads TGTGCCAGCAGTTCCTCCGGACTGACTCTCTACTACGAGCAGTACTTC.

The CDR3: CASSFNLEGGTEAFF. DNA for the CDR3: TGTGCCAGCAGCTTTAATCTTGAGGGAGGCACTGAAGCTTTCTTT. The chain couples TRBV7-6 to TRBJ1-1; D is uncertain. Trimming removed 3 bases from V and 4 bases from J, with 15 bases in between. In germline, CDR1 is SGHVS, CDR2 FNYEAQ. CDR3 length: 15 amino acids. The whole variable domain, filled in from reference TRBV7-6 and TRBJ1-1, reads GAGVSQSPRYKVTKRGQDVALRCDPISGHVSLYWYRQALGQGPEFLTYFNYEAQQDKSGLPNDRFSAERPEGSISTLTIQRTEQRDSAMYRCASSFNLEGGTEAFFGQGTRLTVV.

CDR3 bases: TGTGCCAGCAGCAATAGTCTGATAGCGGGTTCTTACGAGCAGTACTTC. It encodes CASSNSLIAGSYEQYF. The rearrangement uses TRBV7-9 and TRBJ2-7; TRBD2 matches 7 bases. The V and J ends lost 5 bases and 4 bases, in that order; junction bases with no gene match: 14. Germline loops: CDR1 SEHNR, CDR2 FQNEAQ (reference sequence). The CDR3 is made up of 16 amino acids.

The chain uses TRBV6-5 and TRBJ2-7; 8 nucleotides match TRBD2. Germline CDR1 MNHEY, CDR2 SVGAGI. The CDR3 is 15 amino acids. The ends lost 0 bases at V and 4 bases at J; junction bases unmatched: 5. The CDR3 reads CASSYSTSGLYEQYF. Written as DNA, the CDR3 is TGTGCCAGCAGTTACTCAACTAGCGGACTTTACGAGCAGTACTTC.

The chain uses TRBV28 and TRBJ1-4; D unclear. CDR3 size: 18 residues. Trimming took 2 bases from V and 0 from J, leaving 16 bases between them. CDR1 and CDR2 (germline): MDHEN, SYDVKM. In DNA, the CDR3 is TGTGCCAGCAGTTTACCCGAAGATCAAACAGCAACTAATGAAAAACTGTTTTTT. It yields the protein CASSLPEDQTATNEKLFF.

The rearrangement links TRBV7-3 to TRBJ2-3, with D perhaps TRBD1 (6 bases). Trimming cost V 5 bases and J 0 bases, with 15 bases left between them. Germline V CDR1 and CDR2: SGHTA, FQGTGA. The CDR3 totals 16 residues. The CDR3 loop reads CASSPVGGGSTDTQYF. The CDR3 nucleotides read TGTGCCAGCAGCCCCGTTGGGGGCGGTAGCACAGATACGCAGTATTTT.